This entry lists 4 T cell receptor beta chains sequenced from one sample in a study of T cell repertoires in cytomegalovirus infection. TCRdb reprocessed the reads via MiXCR and lists one record per CDR3 protein. The sample shows 250,000 to 300,000 distinct CDR3 sequences, 8% to 9.5% of them seen only once. The specimen was PBMCs. The receptor source for this set is a human donor in good health (CMV status not recorded). Some clones in this sample may be carry-over from other donors' samples.

The table lists this clonotype with a few counts. The chain links TRBV28 to TRBJ2-3; D is unclear. The germline CDR1 and CDR2 sequences are MDHEN and SYDVKM. The V end lost 7 bases, the J end lost 1 base, and 6 bases lay between the germline ends. This CDR3 is 12 amino acids long. CDR3 protein: CASKEGTDTQYF. CDR3 nucleotide sequence: TGTGCCAGCAAAGAAGGCACAGATACGCAGTATTTT.

CDR3: CASSSGYTF. CDR3 nucleotides: TGTGCCAGCAGCTCCGGTTACACCTTC. The chain combines TRBV7-2 with TRBJ1-2; unclear D gene. Germline V CDR1 and CDR2: SGHTA, FQGNSA. This CDR3 has 9 amino acids. V lost 4 bases, J lost 11 bases, and 5 bases lay in between.

With regard to this clonotype: Given a much more abundant clone one base away, this may be a read error. V is TRBV28 and J is TRBJ1-3; 9 bases fit TRBD1. V trimming: 8 bases; J trimming: 8 bases; junction bases outside the gene matches: 10. CDR1 and CDR2 from the germline V gene are MDHEN and SYDVKM. This CDR3 is built from 14 residues. Here the CDR3 reads CASRGQGPGDTIYF. CDR3 DNA sequence: TGTGCCAGCCGGGGACAGGGTCCCGGAGACACCATATATTTT.

This clonotype was observed many times. V and J are TRBV7-2 and TRBJ2-1; 7 nucleotides line up with TRBD2. Germline V gene sequence: CDR1 SGHTA, CDR2 FQGNSA. Trimming took 9 bases from V and 0 from J; bases not matched to a gene: 8. The CDR3 contains 15 residues. The DNA for the CDR3 is TGTGCCAGTACTGGGGGAGGGAGCTCCTACAATGAGCAGTTCTTC. Protein sequence: CASTGGGSSYNEQFF.